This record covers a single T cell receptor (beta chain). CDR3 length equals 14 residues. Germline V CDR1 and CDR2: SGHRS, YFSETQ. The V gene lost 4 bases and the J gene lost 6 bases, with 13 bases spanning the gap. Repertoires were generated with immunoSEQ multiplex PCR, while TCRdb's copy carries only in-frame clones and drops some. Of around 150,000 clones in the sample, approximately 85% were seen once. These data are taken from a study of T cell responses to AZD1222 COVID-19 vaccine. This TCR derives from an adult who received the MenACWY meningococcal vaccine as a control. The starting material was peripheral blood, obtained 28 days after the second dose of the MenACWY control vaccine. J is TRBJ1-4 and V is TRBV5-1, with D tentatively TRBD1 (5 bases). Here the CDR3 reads CASSGGDDDEKLFF. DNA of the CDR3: TGCGCCAGCAGCGGGGGTGACGACGATGAAAAACTGTTTTTT. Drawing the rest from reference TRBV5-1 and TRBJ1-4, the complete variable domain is KAGVTQTPRYLIKTRGQQVTLSCSPISGHRSVSWYQQTPGQGLQFLFEYFSETQRNKGNFPGRFSGRQFSNSRSEMNVSTLELGDSALYLCASSGGDDDEKLFFGSGTQLSVL.